The clone carrying this T cell receptor (beta chain) was observed many times. Its antigen is as yet unknown. This record belongs to a study of identifying expanded T cells in peripheral blood. Germline CDR1 and CDR2: MGHRA and YSYEKL. V gave up 2 bases and J gave up 8 bases; unmatched junction bases: 5. The CDR3 runs 14 residues. During the collection period, no donor immune events like infections were recorded. Points from the study as a whole: Technical replicates showed about 1.2 changed clones; around 2 weeks approximately 15; four weeks 19. Clone count variance between approximately two-week samples rose with total template count.

The repertoire was sequenced with immunoSEQ multiplex PCR; TCRdb's copy has only in-frame clones and lacks some. There are approximately 100,000 clones in the sample; around 88% occur only once, and roughly 15% lies in the top ten. The chain recombines TRBV4-1 with TRBJ2-1; 8 nucleotides line up with TRBD1. Sequenced: blood. The TCR was taken from a person aged 18 to 70 in good health. CDR3: CASSQSGGGDEQFF. In nucleotides, the CDR3 is TGCGCCAGCAGCCAATCAGGGGGCGGGGATGAGCAGTTCTTC.